These T cell receptor beta chains were read from a single sample in a study of identical twins. MiXCR, run by TCRdb on the 5' RACE reads, gives a single entry per CDR3 protein. In the table there are approximately 250,000 distinct CDR3 sequences, around 6.5% of which are singletons. The same data also went into a second study, on T cells expressing NK-cell markers.

Sequencing used CD8+ T cells sorted from blood. The receptors were sampled from a woman between 18 and 30 years old in good health. The CDR3 runs from the conserved cysteine through the conserved F or W. A D gene is named only where the DNA matches it firmly. Clone sizes are given selectively: once, few, many, or a class where the clone is expanded.

D	V	J	size	CDR3	DNA
TRBD2	TRBV24-1	TRBJ2-1	many	CATSDLSSGEQFF	TGTGCCACCAGTGATTTGTCTAGCGGCGAGCAGTTCTTC
NA	TRBV5-6	TRBJ2-7	NA	CASSHSGDYEQYF	TGTGCCAGCAGCCATTCAGGGGACTACGAGCAGTACTTC
NA	TRBV9	TRBJ2-3	few	CASATDYTDTQYF	TGTGCCAGCGCGACAGACTACACAGATACGCAGTATTTT
NA	TRBV11-2	TRBJ2-7	NA	CASSPEWGAGEQYF	TGTGCCAGCAGCCCCGAGTGGGGGGCGGGAGAGCAGTACTTC
TRBD1	TRBV27	TRBJ2-3	few	CASKTPGQPQYF	TGTGCCAGCAAGACCCCGGGACAGCCGCAGTATTTT
NA	TRBV6-2/TRBV6-3	TRBJ2-7	few	CASSYGEQYF	TGTGCCAGCAGTTACGGCGAGCAGTACTTC
NA	TRBV5-6	TRBJ2-1	many	CASSLVLSEEQFF	TGTGCCAGCAGCTTGGTTTTGTCGGAGGAGCAGTTCTTC
TRBD1	TRBV3-1	TRBJ2-4	NA	CASRSTGGASKNIQYF	TGTGCCAGCAGAAGCACAGGGGGCGCCTCCAAAAACATTCAGTACTTC
TRBD1	TRBV12-3/TRBV12-4	TRBJ2-3	few	CASSSGTGGARTDTQYF	TGTGCCAGCAGTTCCGGGACAGGGGGAGCGAGGACAGATACGCAGTATTTT
NA	TRBV9	TRBJ2-4	few	CASSVGSGEKNIQYF	TGTGCCAGCAGCGTAGGGTCCGGGGAAAAAAACATTCAGTACTTC
TRBD1	TRBV6-1	TRBJ2-7	few	CASTPGQGDYEQYF	TGTGCCAGCACTCCGGGACAGGGAGACTACGAGCAGTACTTC
NA	TRBV12-3/TRBV12-4	TRBJ2-5	few	CASSFIGQETQYF	TGTGCCAGCAGTTTTATCGGTCAAGAGACCCAGTACTTC
NA	TRBV29-1	TRBJ1-1	many	CSVIGEVWNTEAFF	TGCAGCGTTATCGGGGAGGTATGGAACACTGAAGCTTTCTTT
NA	TRBV25-1	TRBJ1-2	few	CASSRTDYGYTF	TGTGCCAGCTCGAGGACAGACTATGGCTACACCTTC
NA	TRBV7-8	TRBJ2-7	many	CASRSDGYEQYF	TGTGCCAGCAGGTCGGACGGGTACGAGCAGTACTTC
TRBD2	TRBV7-8	TRBJ2-1	many	CASSLEYGRTYNEQFF	TGTGCCAGCAGCTTAGAATACGGGAGGACCTACAATGAGCAGTTCTTC
TRBD2	TRBV4-1	TRBJ2-1	few	CASSQVPLAGVGNEQFF	TGCGCCAGCAGCCAAGTCCCTCTAGCGGGAGTGGGAAATGAGCAGTTCTTC
NA	TRBV13	TRBJ1-6	NA	CASSLGRGPPLHF	TGTGCCAGCAGCTTAGGACGGGGACCACCCCTCCACTTT
NA	TRBV12-3/TRBV12-4	TRBJ1-2	many	CASSSLDYGYTF	TGTGCCAGCAGTTCCTTGGACTATGGCTACACCTTC
NA	TRBV12-3/TRBV12-4	TRBJ2-1	few	CASSPSEGEQLF	TGTGCCAGCAGCCCCTCCGAGGGTGAGCAGCTCTTC
TRBD2	TRBV30	TRBJ2-3	NA	CAWSRERGFTNTQYF	TGTGCCTGGAGTCGCGAGCGGGGATTTACAAATACGCAGTATTTT
NA	TRBV6-1	TRBJ2-1	few	CASSLYPNTYNEQFF	TGTGCCAGCAGCCTATACCCAAACACCTACAATGAGCAGTTCTTC
NA	TRBV6-5	TRBJ2-3	many	CASSFPGEGGPADTQYF	TGTGCCAGCAGTTTCCCAGGGGAGGGGGGGCCCGCAGATACGCAGTATTTT
TRBD2	TRBV6-2/TRBV6-3	TRBJ2-1	few	CASSSLAGATNEQFF	TGTGCCAGCAGTTCGTTAGCGGGAGCCACCAATGAGCAGTTCTTC
NA	TRBV9	TRBJ1-2	NA	CASLSSHGYTF	TGTGCCAGCCTTTCCTCTCATGGCTACACCTTC
NA	TRBV7-9	TRBJ1-2	many	CASSPGSGVGYGYTF	TGTGCCAGCAGCCCTGGATCGGGTGTGGGCTATGGCTACACCTTC
TRBD1	TRBV6-5	TRBJ2-2	few	CASSWYRGLRVSGELFF	TGTGCCAGCAGTTGGTACAGGGGTCTACGCGTTTCCGGGGAGCTGTTTTTT
TRBD2	TRBV12-3/TRBV12-4	TRBJ2-1	few	CASSWSSGTYNEQFF	TGTGCCAGCAGTTGGTCTAGCGGAACCTACAATGAGCAGTTCTTC
NA	TRBV20-1	TRBJ1-1	NA	CSAPTSAEAFF	TGCAGTGCGCCTACGTCTGCTGAAGCTTTCTTT
NA	TRBV4-3	TRBJ2-1	many	CASRLGTGTEPYNEQFF	TGCGCCAGCAGACTAGGAACCGGGACGGAGCCCTACAATGAGCAGTTCTTC
TRBD2	TRBV5-1	TRBJ2-1	few	CASSRDLAGGFNEQFF	TGCGCCAGCTCCCGTGACTTAGCGGGAGGGTTTAATGAGCAGTTCTTC
NA	TRBV29-1	TRBJ1-2	many	CSVGVDGLYGYTF	TGCAGCGTTGGCGTAGACGGCCTCTATGGCTACACCTTC
NA	TRBV27	TRBJ2-4	NA	CASSLIGGLAKNIQYF	TGTGCCAGCAGTTTAATAGGGGGATTAGCCAAAAACATTCAGTACTTC